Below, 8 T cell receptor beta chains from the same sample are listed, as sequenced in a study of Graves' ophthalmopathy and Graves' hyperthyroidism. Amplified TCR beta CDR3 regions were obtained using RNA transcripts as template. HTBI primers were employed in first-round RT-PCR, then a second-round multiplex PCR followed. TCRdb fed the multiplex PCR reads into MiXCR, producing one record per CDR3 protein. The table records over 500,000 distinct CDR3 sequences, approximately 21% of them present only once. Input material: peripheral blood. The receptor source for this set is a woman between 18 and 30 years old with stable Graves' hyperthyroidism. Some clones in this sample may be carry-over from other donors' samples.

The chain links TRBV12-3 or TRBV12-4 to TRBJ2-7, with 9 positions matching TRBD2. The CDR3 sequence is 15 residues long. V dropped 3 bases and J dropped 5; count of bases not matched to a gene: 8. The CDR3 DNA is TGTGCCAGCAGTTTCGAAGGCCTAGCGGGGAACGAGCAGTACTTC. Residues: CASSFEGLAGNEQYF.

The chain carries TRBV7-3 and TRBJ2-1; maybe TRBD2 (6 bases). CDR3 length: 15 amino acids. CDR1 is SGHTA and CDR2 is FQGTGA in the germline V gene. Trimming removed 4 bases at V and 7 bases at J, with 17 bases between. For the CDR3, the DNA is TGTGCCAGCAGCTCGCAATTAGCGGAACGGAATGAGCAGTTCTTC. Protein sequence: CASSSQLAERNEQFF.

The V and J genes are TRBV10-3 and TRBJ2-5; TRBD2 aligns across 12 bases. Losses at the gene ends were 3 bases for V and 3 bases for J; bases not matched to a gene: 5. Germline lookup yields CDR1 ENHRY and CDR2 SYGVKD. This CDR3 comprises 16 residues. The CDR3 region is CAISEGLAGIKETQYF. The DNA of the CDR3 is TGTGCCATCAGTGAAGGACTAGCGGGAATTAAAGAGACCCAGTACTTC.

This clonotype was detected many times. The CDR3 loop reads CASSQGQTTEAFF. In DNA form, the CDR3 reads TGTGCCAGCAGCCAGGGACAGACGACTGAAGCTTTCTTT. The rearrangement joins TRBV28 to TRBJ1-1; 7 bases line up with TRBD1. The J segment lost 5 bases and the V segment lost 6 bases, leaving 6 bases of the junction unmatched. The CDR3 runs to 13 residues. Germline V gene lookup returns CDR1 MDHEN and CDR2 SYDVKM.

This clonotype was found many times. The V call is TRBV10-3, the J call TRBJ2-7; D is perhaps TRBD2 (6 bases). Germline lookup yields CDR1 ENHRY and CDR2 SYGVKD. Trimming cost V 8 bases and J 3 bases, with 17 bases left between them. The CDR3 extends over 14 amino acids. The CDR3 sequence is CAIRNPREVYEQYF. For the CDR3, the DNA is TGTGCCATCCGAAACCCAAGGGAGGTCTACGAGCAGTACTTC.

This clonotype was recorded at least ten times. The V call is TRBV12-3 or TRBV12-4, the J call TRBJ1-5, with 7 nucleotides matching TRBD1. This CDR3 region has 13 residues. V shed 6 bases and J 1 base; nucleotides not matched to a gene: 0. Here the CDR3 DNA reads TGTGCCAGCAGGGGACAGAGCAATCAGCCCCAGCATTTT. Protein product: CASRGQSNQPQHF.

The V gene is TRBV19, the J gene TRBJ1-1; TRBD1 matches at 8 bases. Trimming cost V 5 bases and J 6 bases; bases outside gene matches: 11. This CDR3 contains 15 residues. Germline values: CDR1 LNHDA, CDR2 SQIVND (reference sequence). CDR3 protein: CASSRTDRDIAEAFF. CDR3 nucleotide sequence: TGTGCCAGTAGTCGCACGGACAGGGATATTGCTGAAGCTTTCTTT.

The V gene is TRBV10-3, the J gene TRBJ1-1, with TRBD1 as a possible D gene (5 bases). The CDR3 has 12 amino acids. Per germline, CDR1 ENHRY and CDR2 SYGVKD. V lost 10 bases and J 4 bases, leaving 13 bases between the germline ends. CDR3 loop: CATISGGTEAFF. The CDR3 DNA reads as TGTGCCACCATTTCCGGGGGCACTGAAGCTTTCTTT.